There are a few counts of the clone carrying this T cell receptor beta chain. Its matching antigen is unknown. Library preparation tagged each individual cDNA molecule with a unique molecular identifier. Authors' data handling: TCR counts had a median of approximately 87,000 per sample and spanned 23,224 to 690,600. TCRdb recomputed calls from the RACE reads with MiXCR, one row per CDR3 protein. The V and J calls and clone size are TCRdb's, not the authors'. In the table there are 28,000 or so distinct CDR3 sequences, 6.5% to 9% of which are singletons. These data originate in a study of human T cells and chemical hapten exposure. Study information: The study traced per-sample TCR yield variation mainly to small differences in pooled library volumes. Study-wide results and caveats: DPC sensitization produced no change in TCRs with frequency above 1 in 1000.

The time point was: healthy volunteer bleed at 2 weeks. The template was total RNA from unfractionated whole blood. Trimming shortened V by 4 bases and J by 2 bases, and 9 bases separated the two germline ends. CDR1 SGHVS and CDR2 FNYEAQ come from the germline V gene. The CDR3 contains 14 residues. The chain recombines TRBV7-6 with TRBJ2-4, with D possibly matching TRBD1 (5 bases). Material for sequencing was whole blood. This TCR was recovered from a human donor in good health. Some clones in this sample may be carry-over from other donors' samples. CDR3: CASSSGYTKNIQYF. Written as DNA, the CDR3 is TGTGCCAGCAGCTCAGGGTATACCAAAAACATTCAGTACTTC.